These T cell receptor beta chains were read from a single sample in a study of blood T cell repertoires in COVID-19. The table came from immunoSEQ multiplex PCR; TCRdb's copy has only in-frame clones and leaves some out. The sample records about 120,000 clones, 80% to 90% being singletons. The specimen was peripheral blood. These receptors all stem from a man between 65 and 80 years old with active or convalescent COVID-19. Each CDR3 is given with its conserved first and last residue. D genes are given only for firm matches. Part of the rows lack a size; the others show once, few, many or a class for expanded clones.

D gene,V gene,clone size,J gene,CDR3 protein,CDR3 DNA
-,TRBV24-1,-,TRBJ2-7,CATSGFGGYEQYF,TGTGCCACCAGTGGTTTCGGAGGATACGAGCAGTACTTC
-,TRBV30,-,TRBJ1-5,CAWSNRYSNQPQHF,TGTGCCTGGAGTAACAGATATAGCAATCAGCCCCAGCATTTT
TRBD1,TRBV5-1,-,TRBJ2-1,CASSPGGTGDNEQFF,TGCGCCAGCAGCCCGGGGGGGACAGGGGACAATGAGCAGTTCTTC
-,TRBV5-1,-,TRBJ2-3,CASSPGSADTQYF,TGCGCCAGCAGCCCTGGGAGTGCAGATACGCAGTATTTT
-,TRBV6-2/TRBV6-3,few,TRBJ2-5,CASSYSDTPPETQYF,TGTGCCAGCAGTTACTCGGACACTCCCCCAGAGACCCAGTACTTC
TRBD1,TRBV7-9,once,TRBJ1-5,CASSSEGRGNQPQHF,TGTGCCAGCAGCTCCGAGGGCAGGGGGAATCAGCCCCAGCATTTT
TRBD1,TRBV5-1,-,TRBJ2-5,CASSLGQGAQVFQETQYF,TGCGCCAGCAGCCTGGGACAGGGCGCCCAAGTTTTCCAAGAGACCCAGTACTTC
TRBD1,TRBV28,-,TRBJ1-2,CASTTGVPGGYTF,TGTGCCAGCACTACAGGGGTTCCTGGTGGCTACACCTTC
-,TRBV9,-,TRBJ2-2,CASSAQANANTGELFF,TGTGCCAGCAGCGCGCAAGCTAACGCGAACACCGGGGAGCTGTTTTTT
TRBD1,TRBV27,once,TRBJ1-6,CASSFHGGGQNSPLHF,TGTGCCAGCAGTTTCCACGGAGGGGGCCAAAATTCACCCCTCCACTTT
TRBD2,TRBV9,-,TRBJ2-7,CASSVGGLGYSYEQYF,TGTGCCAGCAGCGTAGGGGGACTAGGCTACTCCTACGAGCAGTACTTC
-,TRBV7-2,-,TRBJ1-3,CASSLGPQGSGNTIYF,TGTGCCAGCAGCTTAGGCCCTCAGGGATCTGGAAACACCATATATTTT
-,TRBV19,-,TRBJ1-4,CASKGGGNEKLFF,TGTGCCAGTAAAGGCGGGGGTAATGAAAAACTGTTTTTT
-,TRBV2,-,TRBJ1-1,CASQDLGGASTEAFF,TGTGCCAGCCAGGATCTAGGGGGGGCGAGCACTGAAGCTTTCTTT
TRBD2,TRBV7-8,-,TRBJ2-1,CASPGGGEQFF,TGTGCCTCCCCGGGCGGGGGTGAGCAGTTCTTC
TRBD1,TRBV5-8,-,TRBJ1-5,CASSRDRGGNQPQHF,TGTGCCAGCAGCCGGGACAGGGGCGGCAATCAGCCCCAGCATTTT
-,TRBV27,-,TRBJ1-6,CASSFEQGANSPLHF,TGTGCCAGCAGTTTTGAACAGGGAGCTAATTCACCCCTCCACTTT
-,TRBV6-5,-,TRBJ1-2,CASSYAEFYGYTF,TGTGCCAGCAGTTACGCAGAATTCTATGGCTACACCTTC
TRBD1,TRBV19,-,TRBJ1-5,CARPGQGASGGNQPQHF,TGTGCCAGGCCGGGACAGGGGGCTAGTGGAGGCAATCAGCCCCAGCATTTT
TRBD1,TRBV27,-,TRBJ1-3,CASSSTGEGNTIYF,TGTGCCAGCAGTTCCACAGGGGAAGGAAACACCATATATTTT
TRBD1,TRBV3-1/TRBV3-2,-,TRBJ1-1,CASSRDTGQAEAFF,TGTGCCAGCAGCCGAGACACGGGACAGGCTGAAGCTTTCTTT
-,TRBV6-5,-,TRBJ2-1,CASTRGLPGNEQFF,TGTGCCAGCACCCGAGGCCTGCCTGGGAATGAGCAGTTCTTC
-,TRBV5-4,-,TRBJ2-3,CASSSWVGGPDTQYF,TGTGCCAGCAGCTCGTGGGTGGGGGGGCCAGATACGCAGTATTTT
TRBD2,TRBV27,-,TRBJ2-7,CASSLAPSGGEQYF,TGTGCCAGCAGTTTAGCTCCTAGCGGTGGCGAGCAGTACTTC
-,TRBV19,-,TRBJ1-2,CASADQGVDYGYTF,TGTGCCAGTGCGGACCAGGGTGTCGACTATGGCTACACCTTC
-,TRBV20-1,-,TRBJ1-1,CSVTSHEAFF,TGCAGTGTCACGAGCCATGAAGCTTTCTTT
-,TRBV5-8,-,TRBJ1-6,CASSPGWDSPLHF,TGTGCCAGCAGCCCGGGGTGGGATTCACCCCTCCACTTT
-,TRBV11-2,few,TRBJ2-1,CASSRANEQFF,TGTGCCAGCAGCCGAGCCAATGAGCAGTTCTTC
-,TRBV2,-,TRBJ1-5,CASSRGGQPQHF,TGTGCCAGCAGCAGGGGTGGCCAGCCCCAGCATTTT
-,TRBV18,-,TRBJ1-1,CASSPRQNTEAFF,TGTGCCAGCTCACCACGTCAGAACACTGAAGCTTTCTTT
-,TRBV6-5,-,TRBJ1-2,CASSYKAGGGYTF,TGTGCCAGCAGTTACAAAGCGGGGGGCGGCTACACCTTC